This entry describes one T cell receptor beta chain. The data belong to a study of blood T cell repertoires in COVID-19. Across the whole study: Samples of COVID-19 (acute and convalescent) were obtained from the United States, Italy and Spain. PBMCs, B-cell-depleted T cells, or T cells provided the cDNA or gDNA that made up the material.

The germline V gene encodes CDR1 SGHDT and CDR2 YYEEEE. Trimming took 4 bases from V and 6 from J, leaving 11 bases between them. This CDR3 is 12 amino acids long. In the original workflow: Quantification of nucleated cells was approximated via reference gene primer amplification. Only in-frame clones appear in the TCRdb table, and some are missing; sequencing was by immunoSEQ multiplex PCR. From that table come the V and J calls and clone size; the DNA was used to work out D and trimming. Altogether 120,000 or so clones are present, over 75% being singletons, with the ten largest covering under 7%. The TCR comes from a man older than 75 with active or convalescent COVID-19. Sequencing was done on a sample of peripheral blood. The rearrangement joins TRBV5-6 to TRBJ2-7; tentatively, D is TRBD1 (5 bases). CDR3 region: CASSRGPPEQYF. The CDR3 DNA sequence: TGTGCCAGCAGCAGGGGTCCGCCCGAGCAGTACTTC. Drawing the rest from reference TRBV5-6 and TRBJ2-7, the complete variable domain is DAGVTQSPTHLIKTRGQQVTLRCSPKSGHDTVSWYQQALGQGPQFIFQYYEEEERQRGNFPDRFSGHQFPNYSSELNVNALLLGDSALYLCASSRGPPEQYFGPGTRLTVT.